This note documents a single T cell receptor (beta chain) sequence. This sample is part of a study of blood T cell repertoires in COVID-19. Looking at the study overall: The United States, Italy and Spain provided the acute and convalescent COVID-19 samples.

Per the authors' pipeline: Quantification of nucleated cells was approximated via reference gene primer amplification. Method: immunoSEQ multiplex PCR; TCRdb's copy keeps in-frame clones and lacks some. That table gives V, J and clone size, and the DNA gave D and trimming. Of 150,000 to 200,000 clones listed, 79% were seen once; the top ten hold around 6%. Losses at the gene ends were 4 bases for V and 4 bases for J; bases not matched to a gene: 12. This CDR3 spans 16 amino acids. CDR1 and CDR2 from the germline V gene are MGHRA and YSYEKL. The J gene is TRBJ2-5, the V gene TRBV4-1; 7 positions agree with TRBD2. Sequencing input: peripheral blood. This sequence was found in a woman in her 40s with COVID-19, enrolled during active disease. The CDR3 sequence: CASSRVSGASGETQYF. The CDR3 nucleotides are TGCGCCAGCAGCCGAGTAAGCGGGGCAAGCGGAGAGACCCAGTACTTC.